This TCR beta chain was identified in a study of T cell repertoires in ileal Crohn's disease. Here immunoSEQ multiplex PCR was the method, and the copy in TCRdb shows in-frame clones only, minus some. The sample holds some 12,000 clones; 70% to 80% are singletons and the top ten take approximately 15%. V was pared by 3 bases and J by 4 bases, with 16 bases between. Germline V lookup: CDR1 SGHRS, CDR2 YFSETQ. The CDR3 totals 15 residues. Study results and caveats: The median delay to postoperative endoscopy was 6.9 months. Sorted CD8 T cells held more high-frequency clones than CD4.

This clone was counted between two and nine times. Its antigen is unknown. Time point defined: neoterminal ileum biopsy at postoperative endoscopy, about 6 months after surgery. This sequence joins TRBV5-1 and TRBJ1-1; D perhaps matches TRBD1 (5 bases). The sequenced material came from ileal tissue. This sequence was found in an adult with Crohn's disease. The CDR3 DNA reads TGCGCCAGCAGCTCACTACCGGGGGGGATCACTGAAGCTTTCTTT. Translation gives CASSSLPGGITEAFF.